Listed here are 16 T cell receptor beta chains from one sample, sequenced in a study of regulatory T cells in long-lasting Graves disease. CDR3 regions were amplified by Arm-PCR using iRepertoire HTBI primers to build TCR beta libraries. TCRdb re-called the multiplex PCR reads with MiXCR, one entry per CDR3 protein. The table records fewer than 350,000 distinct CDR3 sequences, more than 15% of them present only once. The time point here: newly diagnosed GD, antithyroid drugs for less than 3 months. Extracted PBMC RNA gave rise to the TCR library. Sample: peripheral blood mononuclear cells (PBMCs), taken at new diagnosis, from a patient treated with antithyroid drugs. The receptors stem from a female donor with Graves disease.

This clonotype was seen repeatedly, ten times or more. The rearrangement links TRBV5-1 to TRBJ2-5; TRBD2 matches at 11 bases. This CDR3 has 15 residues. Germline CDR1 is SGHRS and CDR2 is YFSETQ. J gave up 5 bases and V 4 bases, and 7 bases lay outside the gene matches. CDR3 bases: TGCGCCAGCAGCGCAGTAGCGGGAGGGCCGGAGACCCAGTACTTC. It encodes CASSAVAGGPETQYF.

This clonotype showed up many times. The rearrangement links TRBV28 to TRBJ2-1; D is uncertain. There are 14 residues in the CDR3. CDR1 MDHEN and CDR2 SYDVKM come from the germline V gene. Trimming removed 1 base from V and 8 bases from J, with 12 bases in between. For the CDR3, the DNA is TGTGCCAGCAGTTTATTGCGCCTCAATTATGAGCAGTTCTTC. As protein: CASSLLRLNYEQFF.

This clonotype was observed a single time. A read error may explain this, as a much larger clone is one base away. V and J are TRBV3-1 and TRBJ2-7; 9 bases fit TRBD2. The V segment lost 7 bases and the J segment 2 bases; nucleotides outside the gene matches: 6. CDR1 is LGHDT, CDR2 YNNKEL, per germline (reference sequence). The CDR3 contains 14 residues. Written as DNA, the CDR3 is TGTGCCAGCACCCCCTGGACTAGCGCCTACGAGCAGTACTTC. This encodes CASTPWTSAYEQYF.

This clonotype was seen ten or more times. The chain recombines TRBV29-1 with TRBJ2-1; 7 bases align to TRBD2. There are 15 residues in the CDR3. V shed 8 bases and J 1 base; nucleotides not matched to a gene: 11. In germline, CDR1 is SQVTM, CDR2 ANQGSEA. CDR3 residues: CSPEGASGSYNEQFF. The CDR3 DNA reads TGCAGCCCTGAGGGCGCTAGCGGTTCCTACAATGAGCAGTTCTTC.

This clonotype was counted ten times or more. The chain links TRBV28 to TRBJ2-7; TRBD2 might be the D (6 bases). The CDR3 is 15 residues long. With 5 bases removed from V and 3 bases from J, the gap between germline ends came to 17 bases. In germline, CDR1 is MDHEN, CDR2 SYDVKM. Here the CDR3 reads CASSPTGLGGYEQYF. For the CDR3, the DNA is TGTGCCAGCAGTCCTACCGGGCTGGGGGGCTACGAGCAGTACTTC.

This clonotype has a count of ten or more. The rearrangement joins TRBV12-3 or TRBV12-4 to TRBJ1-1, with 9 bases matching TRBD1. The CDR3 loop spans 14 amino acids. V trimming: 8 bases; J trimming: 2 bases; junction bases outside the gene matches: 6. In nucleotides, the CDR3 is TGTGCCAGCGCGACGGGACAGGGAAACACTGAAGCTTTCTTT. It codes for CASATGQGNTEAFF.

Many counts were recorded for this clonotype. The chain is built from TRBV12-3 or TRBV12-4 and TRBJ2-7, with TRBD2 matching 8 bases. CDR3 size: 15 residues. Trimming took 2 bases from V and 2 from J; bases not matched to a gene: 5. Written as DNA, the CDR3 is TGTGCCAGCAGTTTATCGGCGGGAGGCACCTACGAGCAGTACTTC. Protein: CASSLSAGGTYEQYF.

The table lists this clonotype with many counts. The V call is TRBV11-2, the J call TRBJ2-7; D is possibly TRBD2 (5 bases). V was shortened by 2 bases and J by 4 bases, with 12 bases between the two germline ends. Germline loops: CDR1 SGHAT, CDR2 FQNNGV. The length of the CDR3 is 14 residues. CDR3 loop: CASSLPGGFYEQYF. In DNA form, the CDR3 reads TGTGCCAGCAGCTTACCCGGCGGGTTTTACGAGCAGTACTTC.

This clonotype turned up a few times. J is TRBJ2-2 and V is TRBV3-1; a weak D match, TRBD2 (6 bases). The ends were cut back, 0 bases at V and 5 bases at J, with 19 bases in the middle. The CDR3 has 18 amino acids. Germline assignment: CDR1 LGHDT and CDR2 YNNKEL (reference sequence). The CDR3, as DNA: TGTGCCAGCAGCCAAGAGAGAACTAGCCGGGTGGGAACCGGGGAGCTGTTTTTT. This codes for CASSQERTSRVGTGELFF.

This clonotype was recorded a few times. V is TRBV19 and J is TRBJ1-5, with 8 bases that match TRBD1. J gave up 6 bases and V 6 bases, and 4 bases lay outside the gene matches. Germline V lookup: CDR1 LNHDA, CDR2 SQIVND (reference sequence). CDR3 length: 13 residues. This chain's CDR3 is CASRDRVSQPQHF. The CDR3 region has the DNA TGTGCCAGTAGGGACAGGGTTTCTCAGCCCCAGCATTTT.

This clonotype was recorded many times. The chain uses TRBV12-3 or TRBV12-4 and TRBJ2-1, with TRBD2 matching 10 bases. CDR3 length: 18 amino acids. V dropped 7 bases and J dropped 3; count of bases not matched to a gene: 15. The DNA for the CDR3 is TGTGCCAGCACTTACCCTAGCGGGAGCATCCGAGGCTACAATGAGCAGTTCTTC. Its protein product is CASTYPSGSIRGYNEQFF.

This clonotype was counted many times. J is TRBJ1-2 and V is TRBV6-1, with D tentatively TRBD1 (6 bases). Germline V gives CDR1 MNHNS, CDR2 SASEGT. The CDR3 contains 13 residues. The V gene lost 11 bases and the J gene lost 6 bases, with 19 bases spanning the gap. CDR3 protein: CALLDSQRDGYTF. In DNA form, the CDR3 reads TGTGCCTTGTTGGACAGCCAGAGGGATGGCTACACCTTC.

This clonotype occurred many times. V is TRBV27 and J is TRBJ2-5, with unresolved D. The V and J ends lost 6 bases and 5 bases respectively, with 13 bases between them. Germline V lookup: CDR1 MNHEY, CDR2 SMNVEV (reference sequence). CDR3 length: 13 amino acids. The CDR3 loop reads CASRLRVAETQYF. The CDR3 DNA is TGTGCCAGCAGACTTAGGGTGGCTGAGACCCAGTACTTC.

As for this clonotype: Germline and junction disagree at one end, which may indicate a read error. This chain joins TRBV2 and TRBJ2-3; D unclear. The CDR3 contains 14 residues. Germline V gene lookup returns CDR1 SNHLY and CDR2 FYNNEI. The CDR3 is CASLTRGSTDTQCF. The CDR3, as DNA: TGTGCCAGTCTGACTCGCGGAAGCACAGATACTCAGTGTTTT.

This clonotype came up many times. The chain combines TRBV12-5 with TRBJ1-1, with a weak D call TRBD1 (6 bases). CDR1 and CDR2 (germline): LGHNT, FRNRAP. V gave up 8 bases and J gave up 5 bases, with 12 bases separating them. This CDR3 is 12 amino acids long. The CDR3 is CASQGSSTEAFF. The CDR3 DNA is TGTGCTAGTCAGGGGTCCTCGACTGAAGCTTTCTTT. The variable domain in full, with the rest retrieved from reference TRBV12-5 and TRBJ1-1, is DARVTQTPRHKVTEMGQEVTMRCQPILGHNTVFWYRQTMMQGLELLAYFRNRAPLDDSGMPKDRFSAEMPDATLATLKIQPSEPRDSAVYFCASQGSSTEAFFGQGTRLTVV.

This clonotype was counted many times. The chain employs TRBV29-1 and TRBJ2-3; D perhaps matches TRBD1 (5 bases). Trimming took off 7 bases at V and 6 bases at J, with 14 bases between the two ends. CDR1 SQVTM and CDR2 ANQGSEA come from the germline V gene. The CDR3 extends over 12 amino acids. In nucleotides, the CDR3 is TGCAGCGGCATCCAGGGTGGGGATACGCAGTATTTT. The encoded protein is CSGIQGGDTQYF.